The 21 T cell receptor beta chains reported below all come from one sample, sequenced in a study of CD8+CD57+ T cells in acquired aplastic anemia (dated by TCRdb to 2017 to 2018). Patients chosen for sequencing had shown expansion of CD8+CD57+ cells by flow cytometry. The listed sequencing device is Illumina HiSeq 2000. Genomic DNA was used as template for profiling of TCR beta VDJ combinations and CDR3 sequences. TCRdb reprocessed the public reads (quality trimming at Q25 with fastp, clone calling with MiXCR) and kept in-frame beta chains. When rows share a CDR3 protein, they turn into one entry using the most common DNA and genes. This sample gives about 180,000 distinct CDR3 sequences in total; around 50% of them show up just once. Jointly, the top ten make up 13% of the sample. Sequences were obtained from sorted CD4+, CD8+, or CD8+CD57+ T cells (not recorded which) from PBMCs. Receptors were obtained from a human donor with aplastic anemia.

The chain joins TRBV29-1 to TRBJ2-7; 12 nucleotides agree with TRBD1. Germline CDR1 and CDR2: SQVTM and ANQGSEA. This CDR3 region has 16 residues. Trimming removed 6 bases from V and 6 bases from J; junction bases left unmatched: 15. The DNA of the CDR3 is TGCAGCGTCGACCCGGGACAGGGGGCGCTAATCTGCGAGCAGTACTTC. Its protein is CSVDPGQGALICEQYF.

V gene TRBV29-1 combines with J gene TRBJ2-7; D ambiguous. Germline V CDR1 and CDR2: SQVTM, ANQGSEA. The germline V and J ends were trimmed by 7 bases and 5 bases, with 12 bases remaining between them. CDR3 length: 11 amino acids. CDR3 sequence reads: CSAFSNHEQYF. The CDR3 nucleotides are TGCAGCGCTTTTTCTAACCACGAGCAGTACTTC.

This chain connects TRBV2 to TRBJ2-1; D might be TRBD2 (6 bases). This CDR3 has 15 amino acids. Germline lookup yields CDR1 SNHLY and CDR2 FYNNEI. V lost 2 bases, J lost 3 bases, and 11 bases lay in between. The CDR3 region is CASSENSGVYNEQFF. The CDR3, as DNA: TGTGCCAGCAGTGAAAATAGCGGAGTCTACAATGAGCAGTTCTTC.

The chain employs TRBV20-1 and TRBJ2-7; D remains ambiguous. V was pared by 1 base and J by 1 base, with 5 bases between. From germline, CDR1 is DFQATT and CDR2 SNEGSKA (reference sequence). The CDR3 runs to 12 residues. The CDR3 spells CSARGVSYEQYF. DNA for the CDR3: TGCAGTGCTAGAGGGGTGTCCTACGAGCAGTACTTC.

The chain joins TRBV24-1 to TRBJ2-2, with 10 bases identical to TRBD1. Germline assignment: CDR1 KGHDR and CDR2 SFDVKD. The CDR3 is 15 residues long. V shed 5 bases, J shed 6 bases, and the junction held 5 bases outside the gene matches. The CDR3 region has the DNA TGTGCCACCAGTGTCGGGACAGGGGATGCCGGGGAGCTGTTTTTT. Translating it yields CATSVGTGDAGELFF.

V is TRBV2 and J is TRBJ1-6, with TRBD1 matching over 7 bases. With V trimmed by 4 bases and J by 10 bases, 7 bases remained unmatched. This CDR3 spans 14 amino acids. CDR1 SNHLY and CDR2 FYNNEI come from the germline V gene. The CDR3 sequence is CASSVEQGNSPLHF. In nucleotides, the CDR3 is TGTGCCAGCAGTGTCGAACAGGGGAACTCACCCCTCCACTTT.

A single count supports this clonotype. V gene TRBV10-3 combines with J gene TRBJ2-7; TRBD1 matches 7 bases. Germline V CDR1 and CDR2: ENHRY, SYGVKD. The V and J ends lost 10 bases and 9 bases, in that order; junction bases with no gene match: 9. The CDR3 has 11 residues. CDR3 loop: CASGSRQGQYF. CDR3 in DNA: TGTGCCAGCGGCTCCAGACAGGGGCAGTACTTC.

The table lists this clonotype with many counts. The chain is built from TRBV5-6 and TRBJ1-3; no reliable D call. There are 14 residues in the CDR3. Germline assignment: CDR1 SGHDT and CDR2 YYEEEE. With 6 bases removed from V and 4 bases from J, the gap between germline ends came to 14 bases. The DNA of the CDR3 is TGTGCCAGCACCCCCGCAGGCGCGGGAAACACCATATATTTT. This codes for CASTPAGAGNTIYF.

The rearrangement joins TRBV11-2 to TRBJ2-7; 10 bases are shared with TRBD2. Germline assignment: CDR1 SGHAT and CDR2 FQNNGV. Trimming at V came to 2 bases and at J to 0 bases, leaving 4 bases not matched to a gene. The CDR3 consists of 16 residues. The CDR3 DNA sequence: TGTGCCAGCAGCTTAAGAGTAGCGGGGGGCTCCTACGAGCAGTACTTC. It codes for CASSLRVAGGSYEQYF.

This clonotype was observed a handful of times. The V gene is TRBV14, the J gene TRBJ2-7; TRBD1 agrees at 8 bases. Germline loops: CDR1 SGHDN, CDR2 FVKESK. The CDR3 sequence is 15 residues long. With 0 bases clipped from V and 10 bases from J, the junction kept 11 bases outside the gene matches. The CDR3 loop is CASSQDPGGAKAQYF. Written as DNA, the CDR3 is TGTGCCAGCAGCCAAGATCCAGGGGGCGCGAAAGCACAGTACTTC.

This chain connects TRBV3-1 to TRBJ2-4; 9 nucleotides line up with TRBD1. Germline CDR1 LGHDT, CDR2 YNNKEL (reference sequence). CDR3 length equals 17 residues. The V segment lost 2 bases and the J segment 5 bases; nucleotides outside the gene matches: 10. CDR3 sequence: CASSQRGWDRVENIQYF. DNA of the CDR3: TGTGCCAGCAGCCAAAGAGGTTGGGACAGGGTAGAAAACATTCAGTACTTC.

This clonotype was detected a few times. The chain has TRBV4-1 and TRBJ2-2; the D gene is possibly TRBD2 (5 bases). The V gene lost 0 bases and the J gene lost 3 bases, with 8 bases spanning the gap. From germline, CDR1 is MGHRA and CDR2 YSYEKL. The length of the CDR3 is 15 residues. CDR3 nucleotide sequence: TGCGCCAGCAGCCAAGATCCGGGGTACACCGGGGAGCTGTTTTTT. Encoded protein: CASSQDPGYTGELFF.

In this sample, this clonotype turned up many times. The chain is built from TRBV15 and TRBJ1-4, with D possibly TRBD1 on 5 matching bases. V was cut by 1 base and J by 2 bases, with 8 bases left in between. Germline values: CDR1 LNHNV, CDR2 YYDKDF (reference sequence). The length of the CDR3 is 15 residues. Here the CDR3 reads CATSRARATNEKLFF. CDR3 sequence (DNA): TGTGCCACCAGCAGAGCCAGGGCTACTAATGAAAAACTGTTTTTT.

The rearrangement joins TRBV15 to TRBJ2-5; the D is unclear. Germline-derived CDR1 and CDR2 are LNHNV and YYDKDF (reference sequence). CDR3 length equals 11 residues. Trimming took off 1 base at V and 4 bases at J, with 1 base between the two ends. CDR3 protein: CATSRAETQYF. DNA of the CDR3: TGTGCCACCAGCAGAGCAGAGACCCAGTACTTC.

The chain is built from TRBV19 and TRBJ1-1; 8 positions match TRBD1. Trimming took 5 bases from V and 3 from J; bases not matched to a gene: 5. The CDR3 consists of 14 residues. Germline-derived CDR1 and CDR2 are LNHDA and SQIVND (reference sequence). DNA of the CDR3: TGTGCCAGTAGTTTCACAGGGGGATACACTGAAGCTTTCTTT. Protein sequence: CASSFTGGYTEAFF. Drawing the rest from reference TRBV19 and TRBJ1-1, the complete variable domain is DGGITQSPKYLFRKEGQNVTLSCEQNLNHDAMYWYRQDPGQGLRLIYYSQIVNDFQKGDIAEGYSVSREKKESFPLTVTSAQKNPTAFYLCASSFTGGYTEAFFGQGTRLTVV.

This clonotype was seen a handful of times. The DNA of the CDR3 is TGTGCCAGCAGTTGGGACAGGGACAATCAGCCCCAGCATTTT. This translates into CASSWDRDNQPQHF. This chain uses TRBV28 with TRBJ1-5; 9 nucleotides line up with TRBD1. This CDR3 has 14 amino acids. The V segment lost 4 bases and the J segment 3 bases; nucleotides outside the gene matches: 1. CDR1 and CDR2 (germline): MDHEN, SYDVKM.

The chain is built from TRBV2 and TRBJ2-1; D is unresolved. Germline V CDR1 and CDR2: SNHLY, FYNNEI. V was cut by 3 bases and J by 4 bases, with 13 bases left in between. The CDR3 loop spans 15 amino acids. CDR3 DNA: TGTGCCAGCAGTGAGGCTAGTGCCGTTTACAATGAGCAGTTCTTC. It codes for CASSEASAVYNEQFF.

As regards this clonotype: One end of the junction varies from germline; a read error may be responsible. The chain has TRBV10-3 and TRBJ2-3; D might be TRBD2 (7 bases). Germline values: CDR1 ENHRY, CDR2 SYGVKD. CDR3 length equals 14 residues. As DNA, the CDR3 is TGTGCCATCAAGGGGGGGCGAGACACAGATACGCAGTACTTT. Translation: CAIKGGRDTDTQYF.

A note on this clonotype: A much larger clone lies one base from this, so it may be a read error. The V and J genes are TRBV6-1 and TRBJ2-3; D may be TRBD2 (6 bases). The CDR3 runs 15 residues. The V end lost 8 bases, the J end lost 0 bases, and 15 bases lay between the germline ends. Germline-derived CDR1 and CDR2 are MNHNS and SASEGT. The CDR3 reads CASGNGGTSTDTQYF. The CDR3 nucleotides are TGTGCCAGCGGTAATGGGGGGACTAGCACAGATACGCAGTATTTT.

There are a few counts of this clonotype. The chain combines TRBV7-9 with TRBJ2-1; the D call may be TRBD1 or TRBD2 (6 bases each). Trimming took 7 bases from V and 7 from J, leaving 8 bases between them. Germline V lookup: CDR1 SEHNR, CDR2 FQNEAQ (reference sequence). CDR3 size: 11 residues. In DNA, the CDR3 is TGTGCCAGCACGGGGGCGAATGAGCAGTTCTTC. It yields the protein CASTGANEQFF.

The chain couples TRBV7-8 to TRBJ1-3; the D gene is possibly TRBD1 (6 bases). Trimming removed 5 bases at V and 0 bases at J, with 11 bases between. The CDR3 sequence is 15 residues long. CDR1 is SGHVS, CDR2 FQNEAQ, per germline. The CDR3 DNA sequence: TGTGCCAGCAGCCTAACAGGGAGCTCTGGAAACACCATATATTTT. Its protein product is CASSLTGSSGNTIYF.